These 25 T cell receptor beta chains share one sample of origin, sequenced in a study of T cell changes during pregnancy in multiple sclerosis. The protocol was immunoSEQ multiplex PCR, while the TCRdb copy is restricted to in-frame clones and leaves out a portion. The profile shows roughly 47,000 clones, 80% to 90% of them singletons. The sample was CD8+ T cells from peripheral blood mononuclear cells, taken in the second trimester of pregnancy. These TCRs come from a female donor with multiple sclerosis, enrolled in a pregnancy study.

This chain uses TRBV10-1 with TRBJ1-1; 12 nucleotides agree with TRBD1. The CDR3 has 16 amino acids. Looked up from germline, CDR1 is WNHNN and CDR2 is SYGVQD (reference sequence). J was trimmed by 5 bases and V by 2 bases; bases with no gene match: 6. CDR3 sequence (DNA): TGCGCCAGCAGTGAGCGGGACAGGGGGCAACTAACTGAAGCTTTCTTT. As protein: CASSERDRGQLTEAFF.

The chain recombines TRBV7-3 with TRBJ2-1, with TRBD2 matching 7 bases. The CDR3 spans 16 residues. V dropped 5 bases and J dropped 7; count of bases not matched to a gene: 14. Germline CDR1 SGHTA, CDR2 FQGTGA. CDR3 loop: CASSPSGERGLNEQFF. DNA of the CDR3: TGTGCCAGCAGCCCATCTGGAGAGCGGGGTCTTAATGAGCAGTTCTTC.

The CDR3 bases are TGTGCCAGCAGTCTTGACAGGGGAGATCGGGACACCTTC. Its translation: CASSLDRGDRDTF. The chain carries TRBV2 and TRBJ1-2; 8 nucleotides match TRBD1. Germline trimming cut 5 bases from V and 12 bases from J; bases unmatched to any gene: 11. Germline V gene lookup returns CDR1 SNHLY and CDR2 FYNNEI. The CDR3 spans 13 residues.

Here the CDR3 reads CASKGGRVKTEAFF. The CDR3 bases are TGTGCCAGCAAGGGGGGGCGCGTAAAGACTGAAGCTTTCTTT. The rearrangement links TRBV2 to TRBJ1-1, with D possibly being TRBD1 (6 bases). Germline loops: CDR1 SNHLY, CDR2 FYNNEI. The V end lost 7 bases, the J end lost 5 bases, and 17 bases lay between the germline ends. The CDR3 consists of 14 residues.

This rearrangement joins TRBV4-1 to TRBJ2-1; D is ambiguous. Germline CDR1 and CDR2: MGHRA and YSYEKL. Trimming removed 0 bases from V and 4 bases from J, with 4 bases in between. The CDR3 loop spans 13 amino acids. CDR3 sequence reads: CASSQDGYNEQFF. The CDR3 DNA is TGCGCCAGCAGCCAAGACGGTTACAATGAGCAGTTCTTC.

The genes are TRBV9 and TRBJ2-1, with 12 bases fitting TRBD1. This CDR3 is 15 amino acids long. V gave up 1 base and J gave up 10 bases; unmatched junction bases: 6. Per the germline V gene, CDR1 is SGDLS and CDR2 is YYNGEE. CDR3 sequence reads: CASSVSGTGGGEQFF. CDR3 nucleotides: TGTGCCAGCAGCGTATCCGGGACAGGGGGCGGAGAGCAGTTCTTC. The full variable domain, in which reference TRBV9 and TRBJ2-1 provide the parts outside the CDR3, is DSGVTQTPKHLITATGQRVTLRCSPRSGDLSVYWYQQSLDQGLQFLIQYYNGEERAKGNILERFSAQQFPDLHSELNLSSLELGDSALYFCASSVSGTGGGEQFFGPGTRLTVL.

The chain carries TRBV5-8 and TRBJ1-1, with 8 bases lining up with TRBD1. Germline V gene lookup returns CDR1 SGHTS and CDR2 YDEGEE. J was trimmed by 4 bases and V by 3 bases; bases with no gene match: 2. The CDR3 totals 13 residues. The CDR3 DNA is TGTGCCAGCAGCTCGGACAGGGCCACTGAAGCTTTCTTT. Its translation is CASSSDRATEAFF.

This rearrangement joins TRBV19 to TRBJ2-7; D uncertain. The germline V gene encodes CDR1 LNHDA and CDR2 SQIVND (reference sequence). The length of the CDR3 is 15 residues. V lost 3 bases and J 6 bases, leaving 18 bases between the germline ends. DNA of the CDR3: TGTGCCAGTAGTATCTCCCTAGTATATGCAGCCGAGCAGTACTTC. This gives the protein CASSISLVYAAEQYF.

The DNA of the CDR3 is TGTGCCAGCCGGTCTACATTGGGCGGAAACACCATATATTTT. Amino acid sequence: CASRSTLGGNTIYF. J is TRBJ1-3 and V is TRBV27; no clear D. V gave up 8 bases and J gave up 4 bases, with 15 bases separating them. Germline V gene sequence: CDR1 MNHEY, CDR2 SMNVEV (reference sequence). The CDR3 contains 14 residues.

The chain joins TRBV7-9 to TRBJ1-2; tentative D call: TRBD1 (6 bases). In germline, CDR1 is SEHNR, CDR2 FQNEAQ (reference sequence). V was shortened by 7 bases and J by 8 bases, with 20 bases between the two germline ends. The CDR3 has 14 residues. Here the CDR3 DNA reads TGTGCCAGCACTCCCACGGTGGGGGCTGAGGGCTACACCTTC. Its protein is CASTPTVGAEGYTF. Together with reference TRBV7-9 and TRBJ1-2, the CDR3 gives the full variable domain: DTGVSQNPRHKITKRGQNVTFRCDPISEHNRLYWYRQTLGQGPEFLTYFQNEAQLEKSRLLSDRFSAERPKGSFSTLEIQRTEQGDSAMYLCASTPTVGAEGYTFGSGTRLTVV.

The J gene is TRBJ2-3, the V gene TRBV14; 9 nucleotides match TRBD2. The CDR3 extends over 16 amino acids. The germline CDR1 and CDR2 sequences are SGHDN and FVKESK. V was clipped by 2 bases and J by 6 bases; unmatched bases: 9. CDR3 DNA: TGTGCCAGCAGCCAACTAGCGGGACTCCCCATGGATACGCAGTATTTT. This translates into CASSQLAGLPMDTQYF.

The chain is built from TRBV9 and TRBJ1-4; 11 bases match TRBD1. Trimming took 0 bases from V and 8 from J; bases not matched to a gene: 0. The V gene's germline CDR1 is SGDLS and CDR2 YYNGEE. The CDR3 loop spans 14 amino acids. The CDR3 loop is CASSVGDRGEKLFF. The CDR3 nucleotides are TGTGCCAGCAGCGTAGGGGACAGGGGGGAAAAACTGTTTTTT.

This chain links TRBV15 with TRBJ2-3; 8 positions agree with TRBD2. CDR3 size: 16 residues. J lost 2 bases, V lost 5 bases, and 9 bases had no gene match. Germline CDR1 LNHNV, CDR2 YYDKDF (reference sequence). The CDR3 sequence: CATSGTGTRHTDTQYF. In DNA, the CDR3 is TGTGCCACCAGCGGAACCGGGACTAGGCACACAGATACGCAGTATTTT.

J is TRBJ1-6 and V is TRBV9; possibly TRBD1 for D (5 bases). Trimming stripped 4 bases from V and 6 bases from J, with 17 bases between. This CDR3 is built from 16 residues. Germline V gene lookup returns CDR1 SGDLS and CDR2 YYNGEE. The CDR3 loop reads CASSPGRGLTNSPLHF. Here the CDR3 DNA reads TGTGCCAGCAGCCCCGGTAGGGGACTGACTAATTCACCCCTCCACTTT.

The V gene is TRBV7-6, the J gene TRBJ1-5, with a tentative D call TRBD1 (5 bases). Between the trimmed V and J ends, which lost 2 bases and 7 bases, there was a span of 12 bases. The CDR3 has 14 amino acids. The germline CDR1 and CDR2 sequences are SGHVS and FNYEAQ. CDR3 amino acids: CASSLLQGSQPQHF. CDR3 DNA sequence: TGTGCCAGCAGCTTACTCCAGGGATCCCAGCCCCAGCATTTT.

The gene calls are TRBV7-2 and TRBJ2-2; the match to TRBD1 covers 8 bases. V lost 5 bases to trimming and J lost 7 bases; unmatched junction nucleotides: 12. Germline V gene lookup returns CDR1 SGHTA and CDR2 FQGNSA. The CDR3 runs to 16 residues. The CDR3 reads CASSDRTGFENGELFF. The CDR3 DNA reads as TGTGCCAGCAGCGACAGGACAGGGTTCGAAAACGGGGAGCTGTTTTTT.

The chain combines TRBV9 with TRBJ1-1, with 8 nucleotides matching TRBD1. Germline values: CDR1 SGDLS, CDR2 YYNGEE. V lost 7 bases and J lost 6; bases outside the gene matches: 14. CDR3 length: 15 residues. CDR3: CASGEDETGVAEAFF. The DNA of the CDR3 is TGTGCCAGCGGGGAGGACGAGACAGGGGTCGCTGAAGCTTTCTTT.

The rearrangement uses TRBV9 and TRBJ2-3; 9 bases match TRBD2. Trimming at V came to 3 bases and at J to 2 bases, leaving 13 bases not matched to a gene. The CDR3 has 18 residues. Germline CDR1 and CDR2: SGDLS and YYNGEE. The CDR3 sequence is CASSAAVEGGGATDTQYF. The DNA of the CDR3 is TGTGCCAGCAGCGCGGCAGTTGAAGGCGGGGGGGCCACAGATACGCAGTATTTT.

V and J are TRBV7-9 and TRBJ1-1, with D possibly matching TRBD1 (5 bases). CDR3 size: 13 residues. Germline V gene lookup returns CDR1 SEHNR and CDR2 FQNEAQ (reference sequence). V was trimmed by 1 base and J by 7 bases, leaving 10 bases between them. The CDR3 sequence is CASSLDSGVEAFF. The CDR3 nucleotides read TGTGCCAGCAGCTTAGATTCGGGGGTTGAAGCTTTCTTT.

In this sample, this clone turned up once. This chain joins TRBV6-1 and TRBJ1-3, with no clear D. Trimming took 8 bases from V and 1 from J, leaving 15 bases between them. This CDR3 region has 15 residues. Germline assignment: CDR1 MNHNS and CDR2 SASEGT. The CDR3 nucleotides read TGTGCCAGCCAGTGGGAGGGAGGATCTGGAAACACCATATATTTT. The encoded protein is CASQWEGGSGNTIYF.

The chain joins TRBV6-5 to TRBJ1-2; a possible D gene is TRBD1 (5 bases). Germline V CDR1 and CDR2: MNHEY, SVGAGI. V shed 2 bases and J shed 4 bases, with 8 bases lying between them. This CDR3 contains 13 residues. CDR3: CASSYEGLYGYTF. CDR3 nucleotides: TGTGCCAGCAGTTACGAGGGACTCTATGGCTACACCTTC.

CDR3 sequence (DNA): TGCGCCAGCAGCCAAGGACATACAGGGGAACGAGGGCCCCAGCATTTT. It is translated as CASSQGHTGERGPQHF. The V call is TRBV4-1, the J call TRBJ1-5, with 7 positions matching TRBD1. This CDR3 is 16 amino acids long. Germline trimming cut 1 base from V and 9 bases from J; bases unmatched to any gene: 12. Germline V gene sequence: CDR1 MGHRA, CDR2 YSYEKL.

The chain combines TRBV6-1 with TRBJ2-1, with TRBD2 matching 10 bases. Trimming cost V 2 bases and J 7 bases; bases outside gene matches: 2. CDR1 is MNHNS, CDR2 SASEGT, per germline. The CDR3 totals 14 residues. This CDR3 reads CASSELAGVNEQFF. The CDR3 bases are TGTGCCAGCAGTGAACTAGCGGGGGTGAATGAGCAGTTCTTC.

V is TRBV2 and J is TRBJ1-2; D call uncertain. The germline V gene has CDR1 SNHLY and CDR2 FYNNEI. This CDR3 is built from 12 residues. Trimming pared 5 bases from V and 1 base from J, leaving 5 bases between. In DNA form, the CDR3 reads TGTGCCAGCAGTCCCGGTAACTATGGCTACACCTTC. Translating it yields CASSPGNYGYTF.

The chain couples TRBV30 to TRBJ1-3; D not certain. The CDR3 is 12 residues long. Trimming removed 8 bases from V and 0 bases from J, with 8 bases in between. In germline, CDR1 is GTSNPN, CDR2 SVGIG (reference sequence). CDR3 residues: CAGPFSGNTIYF. CDR3 in DNA: TGTGCCGGGCCCTTCTCTGGAAACACCATATATTTT.